A selection of T cell receptor beta chains follows, all from one sample in a study of T cell responses to AZD1222 COVID-19 vaccine. Some clones are missing from TCRdb's copy, which holds only in-frame ones; the method was immunoSEQ multiplex PCR. The sample includes about 100,000 clones, about 89% of them seen just once. Source: peripheral blood, taken 28 days after the second AZD1222 dose. All receptors derive from an adult who received the AZD1222 COVID-19 vaccine. Both conserved end residues are part of each CDR3. A D gene is named only where the DNA matches it firmly. The size entry is marked missing in some rows and otherwise reads once, few, many or a size class.

>TRBJ1-4|-|TRBD1|TRBV3-1/TRBV3-2
TGTGCCAGCAGCCCTCCCACAGGGGCGTTTAATGAAAAACTGTTTTTT
CASSPPTGAFNEKLFF
>TRBJ2-1|-|TRBD2|TRBV9
TGTGCCAGCAGCTCGACGGGAGGGTTCTACAATGAGCAGTTCTTC
CASSSTGGFYNEQFF
>TRBJ2-1|once|TRBD1|TRBV27
TGTGCCAGCAGTAACTACCGGGACAGCTACAATGAGCAGTTCTTC
CASSNYRDSYNEQFF
>TRBJ2-1|-|-|TRBV7-2
TGTGCCAGCAGCTTAGATTGGACTGAGCAGTTCTTC
CASSLDWTEQFF
>TRBJ1-1|-|TRBD1|TRBV5-3
TGTGCCAGAAGCTTGGCACTAACAGGGGAGAACACTGAAGCTTTCTTT
CARSLALTGENTEAFF
>TRBJ1-5|-|-|TRBV7-2
TGTGCCAGCAGCTTACCCGGGAACGATCAGCCCCAGCATTTT
CASSLPGNDQPQHF
>TRBJ1-5|-|-|TRBV15
TGTGCCACCAGCAGAGCGGGCCAGACTAGCAATCAGCCCCAGCATTTT
CATSRAGQTSNQPQHF
>TRBJ1-3|-|-|TRBV5-1
TGCGCCAGCAGCTTGGGCACAACTGGAAACACCATATATTTT
CASSLGTTGNTIYF
>TRBJ2-7|-|-|TRBV7-2
TGTGCCAGCAGCTCGAATCGCTACGAGCAGTACTTC
CASSSNRYEQYF
>TRBJ2-2|-|-|TRBV4-2
TGTGCCAGCAGCCAAGTGCGGGGCGGGGAGCTGTTTTTT
CASSQVRGGELFF
>TRBJ2-2|-|-|TRBV30
TGTGCCTGGAGTGTACGCAGATTCTTTAACACCGGGGAGCTGTTTTTT
CAWSVRRFFNTGELFF
>TRBJ1-1|-|-|TRBV6-5
TGTGCCAGCAGTTACCTCAGTGAAGCTTTCTTT
CASSYLSEAFF
>TRBJ2-5|-|-|TRBV18
TGTGCCAGCTCCCGGGACAAATCCCTCGACCAGTACTTC
CASSRDKSLDQYF
>TRBJ1-5|-|-|TRBV6-5
TGTGCCAGCAGTTACCCGGGGGAATCAGCCCCCCAGCATTTT
CASSYPGESAPQHF
>TRBJ1-2|-|-|TRBV9
TGTGCCAGCAGCACCCTCTCGTTCAGCTATGGCTACACCTTC
CASSTLSFSYGYTF
>TRBJ1-5|-|TRBD1|TRBV30
TGTGCCTGGAGTGTAGAAGGGGGCAGTCAGCCCCAGCATTTT
CAWSVEGGSQPQHF
>TRBJ2-4|-|-|TRBV7-2
TGTGCCAGCAGCCGCCGACTGGGGGGAAAAAACATTCAGTACTTC
CASSRRLGGKNIQYF
>TRBJ1-2|once|-|TRBV30
TGTGCCTGGAGTTCCGGGACACCGTATGGCTACACCTTC
CAWSSGTPYGYTF
>TRBJ2-5|-|-|TRBV3-1/TRBV3-2
TGTGCCAGCAGCCAAGATCCTCATCGACCCGATCAAGAGACCCAGTACTTC
CASSQDPHRPDQETQYF
>TRBJ1-2|once|-|TRBV4-1
TGCGCCAGCAGCCAAGATGGACAGTATGGCTACACCTTC
CASSQDGQYGYTF
>TRBJ1-2|-|-|TRBV5-6
TGTGCCAGCAGCCCCGGGGTCTATGGCTACACCTTC
CASSPGVYGYTF
>TRBJ2-7|once|-|TRBV2
TGTGCCAGCAGTCCTTCCCCAATCGGGCCCGACGAGCAGTACTTC
CASSPSPIGPDEQYF
>TRBJ2-1|-|TRBD2|TRBV28
TGTGCCAGCATCGGTAGCGGGGGAGACAATGAGCAGTTCTTC
CASIGSGGDNEQFF
>TRBJ2-5|-|-|TRBV30
TGTGCCTGGAGTGACGGGGTGGAGACCCAGTACTTC
CAWSDGVETQYF
>TRBJ1-5|-|TRBD1|TRBV5-6
TGTGCCAGCAGCGCTGGGACAGGTAATAGCAATCAGCCCCAGCATTTT
CASSAGTGNSNQPQHF
>TRBJ1-1|once|-|TRBV10-3
TGTGCCATCAGTAACAGTGGCACTGAAGCTTTCTTT
CAISNSGTEAFF